These 20 T cell receptor beta chains were sequenced from one sample in a study of shared clonotypes between healthy human individuals. Clones were sequenced by immunoSEQ multiplex PCR, and TCRdb holds only the in-frame ones, with some missing. This table has 1 million to 1.2 million clones, about 72% appearing once. Sequencing was carried out using memory CD4+ T cells from PBMCs. Subset denoted: CD45RA-negative fraction. The source is a man between 18 and 35 years old in good health. Some clones in this sample may be carry-over from other donors' samples.

The genes are TRBV29-1 and TRBJ2-7, with TRBD2 as a possible D gene (6 bases). The CDR3 totals 12 residues. V was pared by 1 base and J by 7 bases, with 11 bases between. The germline V gene encodes CDR1 SQVTM and CDR2 ANQGSEA. CDR3 sequence (DNA): TGCAGCGTTGAAGTTATGCGGGAAGAGCAGTACTTC. This sequence encodes CSVEVMREEQYF.

This chain connects TRBV5-5 to TRBJ2-7, with D uncertain. The V end was cut by 3 bases, the J end by 3 bases, with 4 bases between. The CDR3 covers 11 residues. Germline V CDR1 and CDR2: SGHKS, YYEKEE (reference sequence). In DNA form, the CDR3 reads TGTGCCAGCAGCTACGGCTACGAGCAGTACTTC. Amino acids: CASSYGYEQYF.

The chain links TRBV6-5 to TRBJ1-1; 9 bases are a match to TRBD1. This CDR3 is 13 amino acids long. J gave up 6 bases and V 2 bases, and 1 base lay outside the gene matches. The germline gives CDR1 MNHEY, CDR2 SVGAGI. This chain's CDR3 is CASSYRTGAEAFF. In DNA, the CDR3 is TGTGCCAGCAGTTACAGGACAGGGGCTGAAGCTTTCTTT.

A single count supports this clone. The chain has TRBV28 and TRBJ2-1, with D possibly TRBD2 on 5 matching bases. With 6 bases removed from V and 4 bases from J, the gap between germline ends came to 13 bases. Germline CDR1 reads MDHEN; CDR2 reads SYDVKM. The CDR3 consists of 14 residues. CDR3 residues: CASSSPGKYNEQFF. The CDR3 DNA reads as TGTGCCAGCAGCTCCCCCGGGAAGTACAATGAGCAGTTCTTC.

The chain recombines TRBV7-7 with TRBJ1-4; D gene ambiguous. This CDR3 contains 16 residues. The germline CDR1 and CDR2 sequences are SSHAT and FNYEAQ (reference sequence). V was cut by 1 base and J by 4 bases, with 13 bases left in between. The CDR3 DNA follows: TGTGCCAGCAGCTTAGGGCAGGCCGGTGTTAATGAAAAACTGTTTTTT. Translating it yields CASSLGQAGVNEKLFF.

This sequence joins TRBV6-5 and TRBJ1-1; D not resolved. Germline V gene sequence: CDR1 MNHEY, CDR2 SVGAGI. CDR3 length: 14 amino acids. Trimming pared 5 bases from V and 1 base from J, leaving 11 bases between. DNA of the CDR3: TGTGCCAGCAGTCAGCCGCGGGGGAACACTGAAGCTTTCTTT. Amino acids: CASSQPRGNTEAFF.

The J gene is TRBJ2-7, the V gene TRBV6-5; tentative D call: TRBD2 (5 bases). The CDR3 consists of 14 residues. Germline V gives CDR1 MNHEY, CDR2 SVGAGI. The V end lost 5 bases, the J end lost 3 bases, and 14 bases lay between the germline ends. In DNA, the CDR3 is TGTGCCAGCAGTCGCTCGAGGGTAAGCTACGAGCAGTACTTC. It encodes CASSRSRVSYEQYF.

The J gene is TRBJ2-1, the V gene TRBV7-8; 8 bases map to TRBD2. CDR3 length: 15 residues. Germline CDR1 and CDR2: SGHVS and FQNEAQ. V shed 4 bases and J 6 bases; nucleotides not matched to a gene: 8. CDR3 region: CASSSAGRAGNEQFF. In DNA, the CDR3 is TGTGCCAGCAGCTCCGCCGGGAGGGCGGGCAATGAGCAGTTCTTC.

J is TRBJ1-2 and V is TRBV28, with TRBD1 as a possible D gene (5 bases). Per germline, CDR1 MDHEN and CDR2 SYDVKM. The ends were cut back, 5 bases at V and 8 bases at J, with 12 bases in the middle. The CDR3 spans 12 residues. The DNA of the CDR3 is TGTGCCAGCAGTCGTGGGACGAGGGGCTACACCTTC. It is translated as CASSRGTRGYTF.

The chain carries TRBV7-8 and TRBJ2-7; 8 nucleotides align to TRBD1. Trimming took 4 bases from V and 3 from J; bases not matched to a gene: 8. This CDR3 is built from 15 residues. In germline, CDR1 is SGHVS, CDR2 FQNEAQ. This CDR3 reads CASSSTGGSDYEQYF. The CDR3 DNA reads TGTGCCAGCAGCTCCACAGGGGGTAGTGACTACGAGCAGTACTTC.

The CDR3 spells CASSGGLAGSTSSYNEQFF. DNA for the CDR3: TGTGCCAGCTCCGGAGGACTAGCGGGATCCACGAGCTCCTACAATGAGCAGTTCTTC. V usage is TRBV7-9 and J usage is TRBJ2-1, with 12 nucleotides matching TRBD2. The CDR3 loop spans 19 amino acids. Germline V gene lookup returns CDR1 SEHNR and CDR2 FQNEAQ (reference sequence). J gave up 0 bases and V 8 bases, and 14 bases lay outside the gene matches.

This clone was seen a few times. This rearrangement joins TRBV7-6 to TRBJ2-1, with a weak D call TRBD2 (6 bases). CDR3 length: 16 amino acids. V lost 5 bases and J lost 7, with 21 bases in between. Germline CDR1 reads SGHVS; CDR2 reads FNYEAQ. CDR3 in DNA: TGTGCCAGCAGCCCAACCGTCACTAGCAAGAAGAATGAGCAGTTCTTC. Residues: CASSPTVTSKKNEQFF.

The chain is built from TRBV9 and TRBJ1-5; D is unclear. V lost 1 base and J lost 5, with 7 bases in between. CDR3 size: 13 residues. Germline lookup yields CDR1 SGDLS and CDR2 YYNGEE. The CDR3 protein is CASSVTGHQPQHF. CDR3 nucleotide sequence: TGTGCCAGCAGCGTAACGGGCCATCAGCCCCAGCATTTT.

The V gene is TRBV11-2, the J gene TRBJ1-1; TRBD1 matches 7 bases. Germline CDR1 SGHAT, CDR2 FQNNGV. This CDR3 has 15 amino acids. V was clipped by 3 bases and J by 4 bases; unmatched bases: 8. Here the CDR3 DNA reads TGTGCCAGCAGCTTTACCGACAGGGCAACCACTGAAGCTTTCTTT. Protein product: CASSFTDRATTEAFF. The variable domain in full, with the rest retrieved from reference TRBV11-2 and TRBJ1-1, is EAGVAQSPRYKIIEKRQSVAFWCNPISGHATLYWYQQILGQGPKLLIQFQNNGVVDDSQLPKDRFSAERLKGVDSTLKIQPAKLEDSAVYLCASSFTDRATTEAFFGQGTRLTVV.

The chain has TRBV7-2 and TRBJ2-7; 7 bases map to TRBD2. The trim removed 2 bases at V and 3 bases at J, leaving 7 bases unmatched. The germline V gene encodes CDR1 SGHTA and CDR2 FQGNSA. The CDR3 extends over 15 amino acids. The DNA of the CDR3 is TGTGCCAGCAGCTTAAGAGCGGGGTTACGCTACGAGCAGTACTTC. Protein product: CASSLRAGLRYEQYF. The variable domain in full, with the rest retrieved from reference TRBV7-2 and TRBJ2-7, is GAGVSQSPSNKVTEKGKDVELRCDPISGHTALYWYRQSLGQGLEFLIYFQGNSAPDKSGLPSDRFSAERTGGSVSTLTIQRTQQEDSAVYLCASSLRAGLRYEQYFGPGTRLTVT.

The V and J genes are TRBV7-8 and TRBJ2-2; no firm D call. Deletions cut 3 bases from V and 6 bases from J, with 5 bases between. Germline values: CDR1 SGHVS, CDR2 FQNEAQ. The CDR3 is 12 amino acids. The CDR3 nucleotides read TGTGCCAGCAGCTTCGCGTCCGGGGAGCTGTTTTTT. Amino acid sequence: CASSFASGELFF. Full variable domain (outside the CDR3, taken from reference TRBV7-8 and TRBJ2-2): GAGVSQSPRYKVAKRGQDVALRCDPISGHVSLFWYQQALGQGPEFLTYFQNEAQLDKSGLPSDRFFAERPEGSVSTLKIQRTQQEDSAVYLCASSFASGELFFGEGSRLTVL.

The genes are TRBV28 and TRBJ1-2; D might be TRBD1 (5 bases). This CDR3 is built from 13 residues. Per germline, CDR1 MDHEN and CDR2 SYDVKM. V was shortened by 2 bases and J by 12 bases, with 16 bases between the two germline ends. CDR3 region: CASSLRGQSFDTF. The CDR3 DNA sequence: TGTGCCAGCAGTTTAAGGGGCCAGAGTTTTGACACCTTC.

This clone was seen a few times. This chain connects TRBV19 to TRBJ2-7, with 8 bases matching TRBD1. The CDR3 length is 14 residues. From germline, CDR1 is LNHDA and CDR2 SQIVND (reference sequence). The junction had 8 bases not matched to a gene; V was cut back by 10 bases and J by 0 bases. Here the CDR3 DNA reads TGTGCCAAGCAAAAACAGGGGGTCTCCTACGAGCAGTACTTC. This codes for CAKQKQGVSYEQYF. The full variable domain, rest sourced from reference TRBV19 and TRBJ2-7, is DGGITQSPKYLFRKEGQNVTLSCEQNLNHDAMYWYRQDPGQGLRLIYYSQIVNDFQKGDIAEGYSVSREKKESFPLTVTSAQKNPTAFYLCAKQKQGVSYEQYFGPGTRLTVT.

This chain links TRBV7-9 with TRBJ1-1; D is possibly TRBD1 (5 bases). The V and J ends lost 7 bases and 4 bases respectively, with 22 bases between them. The V gene's germline CDR1 is SEHNR and CDR2 FQNEAQ (reference sequence). This CDR3 has 16 amino acids. As DNA, the CDR3 is TGTGCCAGCACCGTACGGGAGAGGGGTTTTGGCACTGAAGCTTTCTTT. This sequence encodes CASTVRERGFGTEAFF.

The chain couples TRBV2 to TRBJ2-2; 7 nucleotides align to TRBD2. The CDR3 contains 16 residues. After removal of 7 bases from V and 0 bases from J, the junction contained 8 bases not matched to a gene. The germline V gene encodes CDR1 SNHLY and CDR2 FYNNEI. CDR3 sequence reads: CASNSASGANTGELFF. The CDR3 coding sequence is TGTGCCAGCAACTCCGCTAGCGGTGCGAACACCGGGGAGCTGTTTTTT.